This T cell receptor (beta chain) was identified in a study of T-cell memory formation after mild COVID-19 (dated by TCRdb to 2020 to 2023). As for the study more broadly: TCR sequence clusters from the two donors were largely donor specific. In a couple of donors, T-cell clones that expanded and contracted after mild COVID-19 were followed by sequencing TCRalpha and TCRbeta repertoires longitudinally. The cohort comprised two young, previously healthy adult volunteers, one female and one male.

Ficoll-Paque density gradient centrifugation was used to isolate PBMCs. Germline trimming amounts to 5 bases on V and 0 bases on J, with 9 as the count of junction bases outside the gene matches. The cysteine opens and the phenylalanine closes a CDR3 of 17 amino acids. The entry retains the CDR3 DNA only, 51 bases that are in frame from base 1. In the germline V gene, CDR1 corresponds to SGHVS and CDR2 to FNYEAQ. Sequencing instrument: Illumina NovaSeq 6000. TCRalpha and TCRbeta cDNA libraries were built by 5'RACE with constant-segment primers, adding sample barcodes and unique molecular identifiers. RNA was extracted from every sample with Trizol reagent. The libraries were amplified in two PCR steps, and the second step added a second sample barcode and Illumina TruSeq adapters. Libraries were sequenced on an Illumina NovaSeq with 2 x 150 bp paired-end reads. Per the original workflow: Reads were demultiplexed and collapsed into UMI-guided consensus sequences with migec v1.2.7. With mixcr v2.1.11, UMI consensuses were aligned to TRA and TRB V and J templates and assembled into clonotypes. A clonotype was counted as expanded or contracted only if both edgeR and NoisET called the change significant, with noise models trained on biological replicates. edgeR calls used a false discovery rate-adjusted p below 0.01 and a log2 fold-change threshold of 1. PCA with hierarchical clustering of max-normalized trajectories of the 1000 most abundant clonotypes was used as exploratory dynamics analysis. Separately sequenced CD4+ and CD8+ repertoires were used to assign a CD4 or CD8 phenotype to each responding clone. TCRdb trimmed the raw reads at Q25, called clones with MiXCR and kept productive beta chains. Rows are combined by CDR3 protein, so each entry shows the most common genes and DNA. These V and J calls are TCRdb output, not the study's own analysis. The sample has some 130,000 distinct CDR3 sequences on record, about 25% of them singletons. Roughly a quarter of the sample is in the top ten clones.

The full study reports these points: Whether the second-wave clones peaking on day 37 were SARS-CoV-2 specific was not confirmed. The study covered only a couple of mild cases, and larger cohorts including severe cases with pre-infection samples were considered necessary. The detection of some responding clones in pre-infection memory suggests that pre-existing cross-reactive memory T cells joined the SARS-CoV-2 response. Contracting CD4+ clones were located mainly in the CM and EM memory subsets, whereas CD8+ clones were found to be enriched in EMRA. Balanced CD4/CD8 phenotypes were observed for clones contracting from day 15 to 85, whereas a bias towards CD4+ was observed for a second wave of clones expanding from day 15 to 37.

Notes on this clonotype: It has no known antigen specificity. Per-base quality was not reported, and no clone a single base away is much larger than it.

The sequenced sample consisted of PBMCs or a T cell subset sorted from them (not recorded which). The rearrangement combines TRBV7-6 with TRBJ1-1, with 10 central nucleotides matching TRBD1. This sequence was found in an adult woman who had mild COVID-19 (a few samples of this study predate the infection). The sample titles of this study are shuffled in the database, so cell type and time point are left out; the donor was told from shared clones. The DNA is TGTGCCAGCAGCCTCGGGACAGGGGCAGGTATGAACACTGAAGCTTTCTTT. It codes for CASSLGTGAGMNTEAFF.